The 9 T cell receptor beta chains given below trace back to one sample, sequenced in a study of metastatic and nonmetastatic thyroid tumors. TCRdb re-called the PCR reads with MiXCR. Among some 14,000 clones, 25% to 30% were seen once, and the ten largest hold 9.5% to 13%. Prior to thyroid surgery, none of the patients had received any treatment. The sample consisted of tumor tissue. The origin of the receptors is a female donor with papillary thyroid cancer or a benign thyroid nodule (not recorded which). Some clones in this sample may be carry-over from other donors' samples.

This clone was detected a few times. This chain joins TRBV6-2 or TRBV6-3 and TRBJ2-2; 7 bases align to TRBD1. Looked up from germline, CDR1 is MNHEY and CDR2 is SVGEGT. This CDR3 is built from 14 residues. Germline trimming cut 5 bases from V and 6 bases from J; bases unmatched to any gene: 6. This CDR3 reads CASSKGGSPGELFF. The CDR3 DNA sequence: TGTGCCAGCAGTAAAGGGGGCTCCCCCGGGGAGCTGTTTTTT.

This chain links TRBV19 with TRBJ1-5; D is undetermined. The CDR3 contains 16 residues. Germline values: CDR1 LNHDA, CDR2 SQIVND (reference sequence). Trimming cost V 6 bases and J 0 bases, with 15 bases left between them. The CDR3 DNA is TGTGCCAGTAGCCAACGGCCAACCTATAGCAATCAGCCCCAGCATTTT. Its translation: CASSQRPTYSNQPQHF. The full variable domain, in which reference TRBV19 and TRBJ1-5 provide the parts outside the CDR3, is DGGITQSPKYLFRKEGQNVTLSCEQNLNHDAMYWYRQDPGQGLRLIYYSQIVNDFQKGDIAEGYSVSREKKESFPLTVTSAQKNPTAFYLCASSQRPTYSNQPQHFGDGTRLSIL.

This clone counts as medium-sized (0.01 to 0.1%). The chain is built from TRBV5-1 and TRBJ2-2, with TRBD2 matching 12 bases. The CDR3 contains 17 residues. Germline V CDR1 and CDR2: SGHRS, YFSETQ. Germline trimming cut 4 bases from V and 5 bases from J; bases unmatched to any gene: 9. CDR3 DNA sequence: TGCGCCAGCAGCATACTGACTAGCGGGAGTTTTACCGGGGAGCTGTTTTTT. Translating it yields CASSILTSGSFTGELFF.

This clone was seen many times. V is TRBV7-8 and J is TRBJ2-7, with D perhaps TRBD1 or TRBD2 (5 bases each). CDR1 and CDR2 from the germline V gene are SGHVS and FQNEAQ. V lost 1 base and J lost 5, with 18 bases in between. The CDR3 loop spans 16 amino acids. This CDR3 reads CASSLGVSGWGNEQYF. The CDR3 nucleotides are TGTGCCAGCAGCTTAGGGGTTTCAGGGTGGGGGAACGAGCAGTACTTC.

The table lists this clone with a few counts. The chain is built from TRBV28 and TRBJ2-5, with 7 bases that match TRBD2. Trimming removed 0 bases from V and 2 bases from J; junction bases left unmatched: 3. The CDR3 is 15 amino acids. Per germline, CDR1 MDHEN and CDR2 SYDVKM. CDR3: CASSLWASGQETQYF. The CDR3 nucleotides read TGTGCCAGCAGTTTATGGGCTAGCGGACAAGAGACCCAGTACTTC.

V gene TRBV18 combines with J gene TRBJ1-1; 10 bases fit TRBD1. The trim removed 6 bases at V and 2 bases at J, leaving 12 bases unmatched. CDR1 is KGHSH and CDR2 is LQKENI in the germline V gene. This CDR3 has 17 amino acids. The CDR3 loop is CASSPGDRGLLNTEAFF. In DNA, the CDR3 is TGTGCCAGCTCCCCAGGGGACAGGGGCCTCTTAAACACTGAAGCTTTCTTT. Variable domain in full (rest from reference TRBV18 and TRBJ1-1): NAGVMQNPRHLVRRRGQEARLRCSPMKGHSHVYWYRQLPEEGLKFMVYLQKENIIDESGMPKERFSAEFPKEGPSILRIQQVVRGDSAAYFCASSPGDRGLLNTEAFFGQGTRLTVV.

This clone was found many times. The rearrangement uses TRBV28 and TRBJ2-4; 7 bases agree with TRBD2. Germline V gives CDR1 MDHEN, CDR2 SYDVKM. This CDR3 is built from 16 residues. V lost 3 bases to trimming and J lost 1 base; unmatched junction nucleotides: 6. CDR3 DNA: TGTGCCAGCAGTTTTGTTCTAGCGGTGGCCAAAAACATTCAGTACTTC. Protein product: CASSFVLAVAKNIQYF.

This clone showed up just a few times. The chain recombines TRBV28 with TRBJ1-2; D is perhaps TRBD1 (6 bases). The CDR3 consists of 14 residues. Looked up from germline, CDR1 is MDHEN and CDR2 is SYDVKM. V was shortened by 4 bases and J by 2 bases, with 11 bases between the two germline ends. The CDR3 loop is CASSSSTGNYGYTF. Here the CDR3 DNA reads TGTGCCAGCAGTTCCTCTACAGGGAACTATGGCTACACCTTC.

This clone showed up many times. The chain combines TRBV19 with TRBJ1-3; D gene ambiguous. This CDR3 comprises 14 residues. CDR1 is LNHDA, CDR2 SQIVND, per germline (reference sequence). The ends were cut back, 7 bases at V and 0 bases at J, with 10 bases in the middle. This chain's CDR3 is CASKKTFSGNTIYF. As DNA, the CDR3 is TGTGCCAGTAAGAAGACGTTCTCTGGAAACACCATATATTTT.